The 14 T cell receptor beta chains listed next were all sequenced from one sample in a study of T cells in Graves' hyperthyroidism and ophthalmopathy. Regions amplified from RNA transcripts were the TCR beta CDR3 regions. RT-PCR in the first round (using the HTBI primer set) targeted the TCR CDR3. Each CDR3 protein is one row after TCRdb ran MiXCR on the multiplex PCR reads. Found here are 85,000 to 110,000 distinct CDR3 sequences, roughly 47% of them singletons; the top ten hold about a quarter. Source material: blood. The receptor set was obtained from a man between 40 and 49 years old with Graves' hyperthyroidism.

This clonotype has more than one count but fewer than ten. V usage is TRBV28 and J usage is TRBJ1-2; the D is unclear. Germline V gives CDR1 MDHEN, CDR2 SYDVKM. CDR3 length: 14 amino acids. The V end lost 2 bases, the J end lost 6 bases, and 13 bases lay between the germline ends. The CDR3 sequence: CASSLPGEVNGYTF. The CDR3 nucleotides are TGTGCCAGCAGTTTACCCGGGGAGGTCAATGGCTACACCTTC.

This clonotype is labeled as medium-sized. The chain combines TRBV10-2 with TRBJ1-2; TRBD1 might be the D (5 bases). V was shortened by 3 bases and J by 9 bases, with 20 bases between the two germline ends. The CDR3 has 15 residues. Germline V gene lookup returns CDR1 WSHSY and CDR2 SAAADI. CDR3 coding DNA: TGCGCCAGCAGTGATGGGGACGGATTCCCTAGGAGCTACACCTTC. It encodes CASSDGDGFPRSYTF.

The sample holds many counts of this clonotype. The J gene is TRBJ2-7, the V gene TRBV20-1; D possibly corresponds to TRBD2 (5 bases). This CDR3 comprises 13 residues. Trimming shortened V by 2 bases and J by 4 bases, and 12 bases separated the two germline ends. The germline V gene encodes CDR1 DFQATT and CDR2 SNEGSKA (reference sequence). This CDR3 is CSARPGSDYEQYF. The CDR3 bases are TGCAGTGCTAGACCGGGGTCAGATTACGAGCAGTACTTC.

As to this clonotype: A much larger clone lies a single base off, so this may be a read error. This sequence joins TRBV5-5 and TRBJ2-1; TRBD2 matches 7 bases. The CDR3 has 16 amino acids. The V and J ends lost 0 bases and 10 bases, in that order; junction bases with no gene match: 13. Germline V gene sequence: CDR1 SGHKS, CDR2 YYEKEE (reference sequence). The CDR3 nucleotides read TGTGCCAGCAGCTTGGCGGCTAGCGGCCCCTACGGAGAGCAGTTCTTC. As protein: CASSLAASGPYGEQFF.

This clonotype was found many times. The genes are TRBV20-1 and TRBJ2-7, with a tentative D call TRBD2 (5 bases). The V end lost 4 bases, the J end lost 6 bases, and 19 bases lay between the germline ends. The germline gives CDR1 DFQATT, CDR2 SNEGSKA (reference sequence). This CDR3 has 14 amino acids. The CDR3 DNA reads as TGCAGTGCTATCTATCCGGGAAAGAAGGGCGAGCAGTACTTC. Translation: CSAIYPGKKGEQYF.

This clonotype was counted ten times or more. The chain couples TRBV20-1 to TRBJ1-2; 10 nucleotides match TRBD1. This CDR3 contains 16 residues. Trimming removed 1 base from V and 2 bases from J; junction bases left unmatched: 7. Germline-derived CDR1 and CDR2 are DFQATT and SNEGSKA (reference sequence). In DNA form, the CDR3 reads TGCAGTGCTAGAGGGGACAGGGGAGCCGAAAACTATGGCTACACCTTC. It is translated as CSARGDRGAENYGYTF.

On this clonotype: Sequence at one end of the junction differs from germline and may be a read error. This chain links TRBV25-1 with TRBJ1-1; the D is unclear. Germline V gives CDR1 MGHDK, CDR2 SYGVNS. The CDR3 has 14 amino acids. Here the CDR3 reads CASSKKNPRAEALF. The CDR3 region has the DNA TGTGCCAGCAGTAAAAAGAACCCCCGCGCTGAAGCTCTCTTT.

This clonotype was observed at least ten times. The rearrangement joins TRBV20-1 to TRBJ1-1; 10 bases fit TRBD1. Trimming took 2 bases from V and 1 from J; bases not matched to a gene: 1. The CDR3 covers 14 residues. Per germline, CDR1 DFQATT and CDR2 SNEGSKA (reference sequence). Here the CDR3 DNA reads TGCAGTGCTAGAAGACAGGGGGCGAACACTGAAGCTTTCTTT. It encodes CSARRQGANTEAFF.

The chain employs TRBV27 and TRBJ2-3, with 14 bases that match TRBD2. This CDR3 region has 17 residues. V shed 5 bases, J shed 3 bases, and the junction held 7 bases outside the gene matches. Germline V gene data show CDR1 as MNHEY and CDR2 as SMNVEV (reference sequence). CDR3 in DNA: TGTGCCAGCAGTCCCATCGGGACTAGCGGGAGAACAGATACGCAGTATTTT. Amino acid sequence: CASSPIGTSGRTDTQYF.

This clonotype occurred a few times. This CDR3 is CASSPQTGSSETQYF. The DNA for the CDR3 is TGTGCCAGCTCACCCCAAACAGGGTCGAGCGAGACCCAGTACTTC. The rearrangement uses TRBV7-8 and TRBJ2-5; tentatively, D is TRBD1 (6 bases). CDR3 length: 15 residues. Per the germline V gene, CDR1 is SGHVS and CDR2 is FQNEAQ. V lost 8 bases, J lost 5 bases, and 21 bases lay in between.

Comment on this clonotype: This could be a read error, since a much larger clone is one nucleotide away. V is TRBV12-5 and J is TRBJ2-2, with D maybe TRBD2 (5 bases). The germline V gene has CDR1 LGHNT and CDR2 FRNRAP. The CDR3 is 15 residues long. This CDR3 reads CASGLVLGNTGKLFF. The DNA of the CDR3 is TGTGCTAGTGGTTTGGTACTGGGAAACACCGGGAAGCTGTTTTTT.

V and J are TRBV2 and TRBJ2-7, with 9 positions matching TRBD1. Germline V gene data show CDR1 as SNHLY and CDR2 as FYNNEI. J gave up 5 bases and V 8 bases, and 13 bases lay outside the gene matches. The CDR3 totals 15 residues. The CDR3 DNA is TGTGCCAGCTCACCGGGGACAGGGTGGTCCAACGAGCAGTACTTC. Translated, it gives CASSPGTGWSNEQYF.

Concerning this clonotype: Since a much larger clone is just one base distant, this may be a read error. No conserved phenylalanine or tryptophan ends this CDR3, so it is likely a read error. CDR3 coding DNA: TGTGCCAGCAGGTCTAATGGGGCAGTCGGGGAGCTGTTTGTT. It yields the protein CASRSNGAVGELFV. The gene calls are TRBV6-1 and TRBJ2-2, with D possibly being TRBD1 (5 bases). Trimming shortened V by 6 bases and J by 7 bases, and 15 bases separated the two germline ends. Germline assignment: CDR1 MNHNS and CDR2 SASEGT. This CDR3 is 14 amino acids long.

This clonotype was picked up many times. V and J are TRBV19 and TRBJ2-7, with a possible D match to TRBD2 (6 bases). The CDR3 covers 12 residues. CDR1 and CDR2 (germline): LNHDA, SQIVND (reference sequence). Trimming cost V 3 bases and J 7 bases, with 10 bases left between them. CDR3 sequence (DNA): TGTGCCAGTAGTATCGGGACTCGGGAGCAGTACTTC. It encodes CASSIGTREQYF.